These 11 T cell receptor beta chains were sequenced from one sample in a study of tissue T cells after allogeneic stem cell transplantation (dated by TCRdb to the early 2020s). The library was generated by the immunoSEQ multiplex PCR assay. TCRdb limited this immuneACCESS table to in-frame rearrangements with V and J called. A share of clones is missing; checked studies link under half to unresolved V genes, and the rest is unexplained. This sample lists more than 45,000 clones; approximately 73% were detected once. The ten largest account for 0.5% to 0.65% of the sample. The sample consisted of sorted cells pooled from one or two spleens. Receptors were obtained from a pool of C57BL/6 mice in good health.

This clone was observed a single time. Gene names and germline refer to mouse. The read is 1 residue too short to cover the CDR3 end, so that end is filled in from the germline J gene. The J gene is TRBJ2-7, the V gene TRBV5, with 14 bases that match TRBD2. The germline V gene has CDR1 LGHNA and CDR2 YNLKQL (reference sequence). The CDR3 is 17 residues long. V lost 3 bases, J lost 5 bases, and 9 bases stayed unmatched. This CDR3 reads CASSQSRDWGGRDEQYF. Partial CDR3 DNA: TGTGCCAGCAGCCAGTCCCGGGACTGGGGGGGCCGGGATGAACAGTAC.

In the case of this clone: Any gene name here is a mouse gene name. From the germline J gene comes the end of the CDR3, since the read stops 1 residue before it. The chain links TRBV13-2 to TRBJ1-1; TRBD1 matches 7 bases. Germline trimming cut 2 bases from V and 9 bases from J; bases unmatched to any gene: 4. The CDR3 contains 12 residues. The germline CDR1 and CDR2 sequences are NNHNN and SYGAGS (reference sequence). The CDR3 bases that were read are TGTGCCAGCGGTGAGGGACAGTCAAAAGTCTTC. Translation: CASGEGQSKVF. The entire CDR3 sequence reads CASGEGQSKVFF.

A remark on this clone: Genes and germline are mouse. The read terminates 1 residue before the CDR3 end, so the remaining end is supplied by the germline J gene. The rearrangement links TRBV29 to TRBJ2-5, with 8 bases fitting TRBD1. Germline CDR1 reads MSHET; CDR2 reads SYDVDS. V lost 6 bases to trimming and J lost 2 bases; unmatched junction nucleotides: 4. The CDR3 has 14 residues. The CDR3 DNA, read in part, is TGTGCTAGCAGCATCGACAGGGGCCAAGACACCCAGTAC. Encoded protein: CASSIDRGQDTQY. The CDR3 reads in full as CASSIDRGQDTQYF. The whole variable domain, filled in from reference TRBV29 and TRBJ2-5, reads DMKVTQMPRYLIKRMGENVLLECGQDMSHETMYWYRQDPGLGLQLIYISYDVDSNSEGDIPKGYRVSRKKREHFSLILDSAKTNQTSVYFCASSIDRGQDTQYFGPGTRLLVL.

In the case of this clone: Here the gene names and germline are mouse. The read is 1 residue too short to cover the CDR3 end, so that end is filled in from the germline J gene. The chain links TRBV13-1 to TRBJ1-2; 10 bases agree with TRBD1. Germline loops: CDR1 NSHNY, CDR2 SYGAGN. The CDR3 loop spans 14 amino acids. V trimming: 3 bases; J trimming: 3 bases; junction bases outside the gene matches: 2. CDR3 in amino acids: CASSGGQGYSDYTF. The CDR3 DNA, read in part, is TGTGCCAGCAGTGGGGGACAGGGGTACTCCGACTACACC.

In its sample, this clone was seen once. Germline and genes here are mouse. The read terminates 1 residue ahead of where the CDR3 ends, so the germline J gene completes it. The chain combines TRBV26 with TRBJ2-5; no definite D call. CDR1 KGHPV and CDR2 FQNQEV come from the germline V gene (reference sequence). CDR3 size: 11 residues. Trimming shortened V by 5 bases and J by 5 bases, and 5 bases separated the two germline ends. The CDR3 is CASSKGDTQYF. Incomplete CDR3 DNA: TGTGCCAGCAGTAAAGGAGACACCCAGTAC. Complete variable domain (other parts from reference TRBV26 and TRBJ2-5): NSKVIQTPRYLVKGQGQKAKMRCIPEKGHPVVFWYQQNKNNEFKFLINFQNQEVLQQIDMTEKRFSAECPSNSPCSLEIQSSEAGDSALYLCASSKGDTQYFGPGTRLLVL.

Concerning this clone itself: Gene names refer to mouse genes. From the germline J gene comes the end of the CDR3, since the read stops 1 residue before it. This chain joins TRBV19 and TRBJ2-1; no clear D gene. V was pared by 5 bases and J by 4 bases, with 10 bases between. CDR1 is FNHDT and CDR2 is SITEND in the germline V gene (reference sequence). The CDR3 runs 13 residues. CDR3 DNA (partial): TGTGCCAGCAGCACCCTTTATTATGCTGAGCAGTTC. It encodes CASSTLYYAEQF. The entire CDR3 sequence reads CASSTLYYAEQFF.

Note on this clone: Gene and germline names: mouse. The read halts 1 residue ahead of the CDR3 end, with the missing end drawn from the germline J gene. The rearrangement uses TRBV2 and TRBJ1-1; 7 nucleotides line up with TRBD1. This CDR3 contains 13 residues. Germline CDR1 LGHNA, CDR2 YSYQKL. With V trimmed by 4 bases and J by 3 bases, 2 bases remained unmatched. The DNA read from the CDR3 is TGTGCCAGCAGCCCGGACAGGCACACAGAAGTCTTC. Translation: CASSPDRHTEVF. The complete CDR3 reads CASSPDRHTEVFF.

Notes on this clone: Genes and germline come from the mouse. The CDR3 end falls 1 residue outside the read, so it is completed with the germline J gene. V gene TRBV16 combines with J gene TRBJ2-3; D gene unclear. Germline lookup yields CDR1 SGHSA and CDR2 FRNQAP. The V and J ends lost 3 bases and 1 base respectively, with 2 bases between them. The CDR3 loop spans 12 amino acids. Partial CDR3 DNA: TGTGCAAGCAGCTTGGGTGCAGAAACGCTGTAT. It codes for CASSLGAETLY. The full CDR3 reads CASSLGAETLYF.

To note about this clone: Gene labels here are mouse ones. The read ends 1 residue before the CDR3 terminus; that terminus is restored from the germline J gene. The chain joins TRBV14 to TRBJ2-4; 7 nucleotides line up with TRBD2. CDR1 is SGHDT, CDR2 FRDEAV, per germline. V dropped 2 bases and J dropped 1; count of bases not matched to a gene: 4. This CDR3 spans 15 amino acids. CDR3 bases read: TGTGCCAGCAGTTTATGGGGGGAGGGTCAAAACACCTTGTAC. The encoded protein is CASSLWGEGQNTLY. From start to end, the CDR3 is CASSLWGEGQNTLYF.

Comment on this clone: Germline and genes: mouse. The sequenced fragment ends 1 residue before the CDR3 boundary, so the rest is inferred from the germline J gene. The chain combines TRBV19 with TRBJ2-3; D is perhaps TRBD1 (6 bases). Germline CDR1 and CDR2: FNHDT and SITEND (reference sequence). V lost 5 bases and J 3 bases, leaving 7 bases between the germline ends. This CDR3 has 12 amino acids. CDR3 protein: CASRTGAETLYF. The DNA read from the CDR3 is TGTGCCAGCAGAACAGGGGCAGAAACGCTGTAT.

About this clone: The genes and germline here are from mouse. CDR3 amino acids: CASSEGLGGHDTQYF. CDR3 bases read: TGTGCCAGCAGTGAGGGACTGGGGGGGCACGACACCCAGTAC. The rearrangement joins TRBV13-3 to TRBJ2-5; 14 bases match TRBD2. From the germline J gene comes the end of the CDR3, since the read stops 1 residue before it. Unmatched junction bases numbered 2, after V lost 2 bases and J lost 6 bases. The CDR3 consists of 15 residues. Per germline, CDR1 NNHDY and CDR2 SYVADS.